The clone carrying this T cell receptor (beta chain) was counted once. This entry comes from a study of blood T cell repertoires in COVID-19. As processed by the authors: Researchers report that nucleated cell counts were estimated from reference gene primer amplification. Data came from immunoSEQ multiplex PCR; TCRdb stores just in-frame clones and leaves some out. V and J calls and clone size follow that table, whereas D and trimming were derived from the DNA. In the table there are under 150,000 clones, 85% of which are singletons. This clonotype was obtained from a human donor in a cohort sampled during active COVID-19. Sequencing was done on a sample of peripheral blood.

The DNA of the CDR3 is TGCGCCAGCAGCTTGGCCATAGGAGGGCCCGGGGAGCTGTTTTTT. The encoded protein is CASSLAIGGPGELFF. V usage is TRBV5-1 and J usage is TRBJ2-2; maybe TRBD2 (6 bases). Germline-derived CDR1 and CDR2 are SGHRS and YFSETQ. This CDR3 comprises 15 residues. Trimming took off 0 bases at V and 6 bases at J, with 12 bases between the two ends. The full variable domain, in which reference TRBV5-1 and TRBJ2-2 provide the parts outside the CDR3, is KAGVTQTPRYLIKTRGQQVTLSCSPISGHRSVSWYQQTPGQGLQFLFEYFSETQRNKGNFPGRFSGRQFSNSRSEMNVSTLELGDSALYLCASSLAIGGPGELFFGEGSRLTVL.